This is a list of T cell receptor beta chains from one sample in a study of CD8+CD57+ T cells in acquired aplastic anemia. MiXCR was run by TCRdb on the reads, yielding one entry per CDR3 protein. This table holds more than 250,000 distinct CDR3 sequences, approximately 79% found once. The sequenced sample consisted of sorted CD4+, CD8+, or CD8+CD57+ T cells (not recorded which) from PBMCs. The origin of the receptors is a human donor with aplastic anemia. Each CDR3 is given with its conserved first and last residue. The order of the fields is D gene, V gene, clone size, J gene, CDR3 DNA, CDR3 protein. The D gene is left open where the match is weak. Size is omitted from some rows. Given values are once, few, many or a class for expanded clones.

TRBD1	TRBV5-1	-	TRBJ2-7	TGCGCCAGCACCCGACAGGGAGTCGAAGACGAGCAGTACTTC	CASTRQGVEDEQYF
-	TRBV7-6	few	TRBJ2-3	-	CASSTLQETQYFGF
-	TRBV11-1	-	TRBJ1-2	TGTGCCAGCAGCTTAGCGGGTAGCTGTGGCTACACCTTC	CASSLAGSCGYTF
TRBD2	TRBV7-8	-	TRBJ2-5	TGTGCCTACAGCTTAGCGGGAGGTCCCGATACCCAGTATTTC	CAYSLAGGPDTQYF
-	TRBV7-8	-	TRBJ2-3	TGTGCCAGCAGCTTGGCGGGGAGTGCCGATACCCAGTATACGCAGTATTTT	CASSLAGSADTQYTQYF
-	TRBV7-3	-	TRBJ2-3	TGTGCCAGCAGCTTCGCAGGCACTTGGGGGGCGAAGCAGTTT	CASSFAGTWGAKQF
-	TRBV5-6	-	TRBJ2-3	TGTGCCAGCAGCTCTCCTACGGGCGCCACGCAGTATTTT	CASSSPTGATQYF
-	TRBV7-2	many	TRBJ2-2	TGTGCCAGCAGCTTACTAGAGGTCGGGGAGCTGTTTTTT	CASSLLEVGELFF
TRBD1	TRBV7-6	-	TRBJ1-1	TGTGCCAGCAGCTTAGACCTGACAGGGAGCACTGCAGATTTCTTT	CASSLDLTGSTADFF
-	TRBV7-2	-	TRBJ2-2	TGTGCCAGCAGCTCCAACCTAAACACCGGGGAGCTGTTTTTT	CASSSNLNTGELFF
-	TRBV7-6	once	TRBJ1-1	TGTGCCAGCAGCTTAGGGTCAGGAACTAACGCTTTCTTTTTCTTT	CASSLGSGTNAFFFF
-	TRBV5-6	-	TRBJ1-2	TGTGCCAGCAGCCTGGTGGGCGACGGGCTCGTATATGGCTACACCTTC	CASSLVGDGLVYGYTF
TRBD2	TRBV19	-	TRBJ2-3	TGTGCCAGTAGTATCGTGGCCGGGAGGGCGACAGATACGCAGTATTTT	CASSIVAGRATDTQYF
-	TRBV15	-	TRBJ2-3	TGTGCCAGCAGCTGGGGCTACAGCACAGATACGCAGTATTTT	CASSWGYSTDTQYF
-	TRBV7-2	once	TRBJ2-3	TGTGCCAGCGGGCACGGGCGGACATATACGGAGTATTTT	CASGHGRTYTEYF
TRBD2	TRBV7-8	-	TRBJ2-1	TGTGCCAGCAGCTTTCATCCAAGCGGGGCAGCCCTTGCCCAGTTCTTC	CASSFHPSGAALAQFF
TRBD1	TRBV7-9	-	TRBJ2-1	TGTGCCGGCCAGGGGGCTAGGGGGACCCAGTTCTTC	CAGQGARGTQFF
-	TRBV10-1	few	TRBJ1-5	TGCGCCAGCAGTGACCCCGGTCAGCCCCAGCATTTT	CASSDPGQPQHF
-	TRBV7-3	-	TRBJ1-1	TGTGCCAGCAGCTTTCAAAGACGGGGGGGGAGCGATGAGGCTTTCTTT	CASSFQRRGGSDEAFF
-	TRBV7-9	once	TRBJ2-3	TGTGCCGGCAGCTCCATGGATACGCAGTATTTT	CAGSSMDTQYF
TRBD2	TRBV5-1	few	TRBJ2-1	TGCGCCAGCAGCAACACTAGCGGGGGGAGCGATGAGCAGTTCTTC	CASSNTSGGSDEQFF
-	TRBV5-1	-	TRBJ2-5	TGCGCCAGCAGCTTGCAGACCCAGTACTTC	CASSLQTQYF
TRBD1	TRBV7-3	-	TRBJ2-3	TGTGCCAGCGGGGACGATCGGACAGGTACCAAGTATTTT	CASGDDRTGTKYF
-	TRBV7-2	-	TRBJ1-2	TGTGCCAGCAGCTCCGGACCAGGGAGCTATGACTACACCTTC	CASSSGPGSYDYTF
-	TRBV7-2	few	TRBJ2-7	TGTGCCACCAGCGGCCGTTCCCTAGCCTACGAGCAGTACTTC	CATSGRSLAYEQYF
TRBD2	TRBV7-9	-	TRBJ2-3	TGTGCCAGCAGCTTAGCAAGAAGCGGGGGGAGCGAGGATTTT	CASSLARSGGSEDF
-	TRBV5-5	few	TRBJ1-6	TGTGCCAGCAGCTTGGATAGTGTGGGATATAATTCACCCCTCCACTTT	CASSLDSVGYNSPLHF
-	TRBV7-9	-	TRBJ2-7	TGTGCCAGCAGCTTTCGAAGAGGCCGGGGCCACGAGCAGTACTTC	CASSFRRGRGHEQYF
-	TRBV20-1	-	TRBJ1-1	TGCAGTGCTCCCAACCCGGGAATCACTGAAGCTTTCTTT	CSAPNPGITEAFF
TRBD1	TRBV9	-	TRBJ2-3	TGTGCCAGCAGTAACCTGACAGGGCCGATCCTTCGGTATTTT	CASSNLTGPILRYF
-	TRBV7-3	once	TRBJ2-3	TGTGCCAGCAGCTTCGGGGGCTCCGAGCAGTACTTCTTT	CASSFGGSEQYFF
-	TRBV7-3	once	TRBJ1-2	TGTGCCAGCAGCTTAGCCGACGGGACTAAATACACCTTC	CASSLADGTKYTF
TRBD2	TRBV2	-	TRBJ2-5	TGTGCCAGCAGAGAATTAGCGGGGAGGGAGACCCAGTACTTC	CASRELAGRETQYF
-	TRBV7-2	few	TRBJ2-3	TGTGCCAGCAGCTTTCAGCCAGGTGGGACTGCGCTGTCCTTT	CASSFQPGGTALSF
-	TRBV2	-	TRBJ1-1	TGTGCCAGCAGTGAACGTCCAGGGTACACTGAAGCTTTCTTT	CASSERPGYTEAFF
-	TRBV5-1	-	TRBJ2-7	TGCGCCAGCAGCACCGGCAACGAGCAGTACTTC	CASSTGNEQYF
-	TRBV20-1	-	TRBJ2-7	TGCAGTGCTAGGGAGAGGTGGGGCCAGACCTACGAGCAGTACTTC	CSARERWGQTYEQYF
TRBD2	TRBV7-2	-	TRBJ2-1	TGTGCCAGCAGCTTTCCGGGAGGTCCCGATACGGAGGATCAGTTCTTC	CASSFPGGPDTEDQFF
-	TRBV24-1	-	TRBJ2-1	TGTGCCATCGGGATCGCGGCAGGCGGTGAGCAGTTCTTC	CAIGIAAGGEQFF
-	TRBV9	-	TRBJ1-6	TGTGCCAGCAGAGTGGGTTCGTATATTCAGTCCCTCGACTTT	CASRVGSYIQSLDF
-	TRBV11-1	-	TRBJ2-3	TGTGCCAGCGCAAAACAGGGCAACGCTACGCAGTATTTT	CASAKQGNATQYF
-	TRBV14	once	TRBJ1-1	TGTGCCAGCAGCAGGACTCGGTATGAAGCTTTCTTT	CASSRTRYEAFF
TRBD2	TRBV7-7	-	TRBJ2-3	TGTGCCAGCAGCCGAGCGGGGGGAAGCACAGATACGCAGTATTTT	CASSRAGGSTDTQYF
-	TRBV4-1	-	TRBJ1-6	TGCGCCAGCAGCCAATACAGGGTAGGGAATTCACCCCTCCACTTT	CASSQYRVGNSPLHF
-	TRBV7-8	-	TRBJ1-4	TGTGCCAGCAGCTTCGAACCGGGCGCGACAGAACTGTCTTTT	CASSFEPGATELSF
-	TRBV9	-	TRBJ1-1	TGTGCCAGCAGCTTTGCTCTGACGAGGAACACTGAAGCTTTCTTT	CASSFALTRNTEAFF
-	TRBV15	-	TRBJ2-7	TGTGCCACCAGCGGAGGGGGCCTACCCTACAAGCAGTACTTC	CATSGGGLPYKQYF
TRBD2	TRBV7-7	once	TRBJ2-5	TGTGCCGTTCTTGGGGTAGCGGGGACCCAGTACTTC	CAVLGVAGTQYF
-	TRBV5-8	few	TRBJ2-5	TGTGCCAGCAGCATTACTAGCAGCCAAGAGACCCAGTACTTC	CASSITSSQETQYF
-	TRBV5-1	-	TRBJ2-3	TGTGCCAGCAGCTTGGAAGTTGAGGGACTAGATACGCAGTATTTT	CASSLEVEGLDTQYF
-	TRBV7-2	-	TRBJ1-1	TGTGCCAGCAGCTTATCGTCAGTGGCTGAAGCTTTCTTT	CASSLSSVAEAFF